The following is a TCR beta chain sequence with its context. Its antigen is not yet known. No much larger clone exists at a distance of one base, and base qualities are not known. V sheds 10 bases and J sheds 0 bases, leaving 10 bases between their ends. The germline V gene provides CDR1 ENHRY and CDR2 SYGVKD. The CDR3 goes from the cysteine to the phenylalanine over 12 residues. The kept DNA is CDR3 alone, 36 bases in frame from the first base. This sample was taken from a study of blood T cell repertoires in COVID-19 (dated by TCRdb to about 2020). For context, the study as a whole: The collaborator samples originated in the United States, Italy and Spain and spanned the acute and convalescent phases of COVID-19. Where available, HLA class I and class II types were taken from metadata supplied by the sample provider and were not determined by assay-based typing. The material from the prospective study consisted of cDNA or gDNA derived from T cells, B-cell-depleted T cells, or PBMCs. The repertoires were made available in a free public database intended to serve as a resource for research on the immune response to SARS-CoV-2. Deeply sampled blood TCRbeta repertoires from subjects exposed to, actively infected with, or recovered from COVID-19 were included in the dataset. Nearly every sample came with metadata listing a de-identified subject ID, COVID-19 status, age in years and sex. The samples were drawn from the first 160 participants of the ongoing ImmuneRACE study and from 1,254 subjects provided by 6 global collaborators.

What the authors observed across the whole study: Clinical and demographic metadata were provided uncurated, with the amount varying by source and participant.

TCRbeta CDR3 regions were amplified from genomic DNA using the immunoSEQ Assay, a bias-controlled multiplex PCR. The paper's processing steps were these. Within the assay, amplification of reference gene primers was used to estimate how many nucleated cells each sample contained. Sequence reads were collapsed and filtered to measure the absolute abundance of every unique TCRbeta CDR3 rearrangement. For each sample, productive Simpson clonality was calculated by taking the square root of Simpson's diversity index across productive rearrangements. This is the immuneACCESS table as TCRdb keeps it, with only in-frame sequences that have V and J called. A part of the clones is gone; compared with another copy, unresolved V genes explain less than half, and the rest is unexplained. V, J and clone size derive from that table, while D and trimming were established from the DNA sequence. The sample table contains 250,000 to 300,000 clones; only one count was recorded for 85% of them. Together, the top ten hold about 5.1% of the sample.

Whole blood was collected in K2EDTA tubes by collaborating institutions according to the institutions' own protocols. For TCRbeta analysis, collaborators shipped samples in one of three forms: frozen whole blood, isolated PBMCs, or DNA extracted from either of those sample types. Sequencing was performed on peripheral blood. Here the chain combines TRBV10-3 and TRBJ2-7; TRBD2 is a weak D gene call, 5 bases matching. This sequence originates from a man over 45 with active or convalescent COVID-19. The DNA is as follows: TGTGCCACCCAAGGGAGCTCCTACGAGCAGTACTTC. The encoded protein is CATQGSSYEQYF.